This T cell receptor (beta chain) was documented in a study of T cells in Graves' hyperthyroidism and ophthalmopathy. Study-wide background: The blood sample was taken at first diagnosis, before treatment began.

RNA transcripts provided the source from which TCR beta CDR3 regions were amplified. In the first-round RT-PCR of the TCR CDR3, the HTBI primer set was used. TCRdb redid the calling of the multiplex PCR reads with MiXCR, one entry per CDR3 protein. The sample has about 640,000 distinct CDR3 sequences, more than 14% seen once; the top ten hold around an eighth. Germline V CDR1 and CDR2: MNHEY, SVGAGI. This CDR3 contains 18 residues. Trimming took off 2 bases at V and 7 bases at J, with 26 bases between the two ends. There are a few counts of this clonotype. The receptor was isolated from a woman in her forties or fifties with Graves' ophthalmopathy. The chain joins TRBV6-5 to TRBJ2-5; D possibly corresponds to TRBD1 (6 bases). Material: blood. CDR3 nucleotide sequence: TGTGCCAGCAGTTACCCCTCGAGGGGGACGCCCGAGATGGGGACCCAGTACTTC. Translating it yields CASSYPSRGTPEMGTQYF.